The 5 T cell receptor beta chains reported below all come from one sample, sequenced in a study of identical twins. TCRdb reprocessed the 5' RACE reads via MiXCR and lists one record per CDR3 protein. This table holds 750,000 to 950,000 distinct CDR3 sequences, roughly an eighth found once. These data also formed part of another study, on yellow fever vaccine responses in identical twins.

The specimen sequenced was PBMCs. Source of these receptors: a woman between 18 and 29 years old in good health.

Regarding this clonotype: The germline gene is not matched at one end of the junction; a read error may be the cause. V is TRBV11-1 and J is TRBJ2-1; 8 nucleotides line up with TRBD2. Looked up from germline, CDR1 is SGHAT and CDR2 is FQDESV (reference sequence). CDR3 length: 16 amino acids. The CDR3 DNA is TGTGCCAACAGCCCGCTGGCGGGAGGCCCCTACAATGAGCAGTTCTTC. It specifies CANSPLAGGPYNEQFF.

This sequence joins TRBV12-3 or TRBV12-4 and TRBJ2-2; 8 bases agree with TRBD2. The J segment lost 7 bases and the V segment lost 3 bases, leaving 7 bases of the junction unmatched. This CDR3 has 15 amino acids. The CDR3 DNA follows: TGTGCCAGCAGTTTCGGGGGGGAGCGGAGCGGGGAGCTGTTTTTT. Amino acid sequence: CASSFGGERSGELFF.

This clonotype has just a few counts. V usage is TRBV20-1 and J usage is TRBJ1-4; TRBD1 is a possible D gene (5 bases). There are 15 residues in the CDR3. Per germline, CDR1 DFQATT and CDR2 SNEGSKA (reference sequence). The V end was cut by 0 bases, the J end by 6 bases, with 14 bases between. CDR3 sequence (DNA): TGCAGTGCTAGAGAGCCGACAGTAGGGGATGAAAAACTGTTTTTT. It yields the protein CSAREPTVGDEKLFF.

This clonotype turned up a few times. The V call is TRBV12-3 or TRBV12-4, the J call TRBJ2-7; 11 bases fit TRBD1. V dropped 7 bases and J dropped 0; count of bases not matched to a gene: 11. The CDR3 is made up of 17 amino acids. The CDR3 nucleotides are TGTGCCAGCATCAAAACATCGGGGACAGGGGGCTCCTACGAGCAGTACTTC. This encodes CASIKTSGTGGSYEQYF.

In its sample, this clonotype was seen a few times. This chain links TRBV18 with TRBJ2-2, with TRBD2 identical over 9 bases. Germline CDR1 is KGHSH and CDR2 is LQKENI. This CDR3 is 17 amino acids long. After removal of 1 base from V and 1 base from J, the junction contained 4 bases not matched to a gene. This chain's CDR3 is CASSPRRTSENTGELFF. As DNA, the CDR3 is TGTGCCAGCTCACCACGCCGGACTAGCGAGAACACCGGGGAGCTGTTTTTT.